A selection of T cell receptor beta chains follows, all from one sample in a study of Graves' ophthalmopathy and Graves' hyperthyroidism. TCRdb re-called the multiplex PCR reads through MiXCR, storing one row per CDR3 protein. The sample lists 300,000 to 450,000 distinct CDR3 sequences; about 17% were seen once. The specimen sequenced was peripheral blood. The receptors here all came from an adult woman with stable Graves' hyperthyroidism. The CDR3 runs from the conserved cysteine through the conserved F or W. A D gene is named only where the DNA matches it firmly. Clone size, where shown, is once, few, many, or a class for clones that have expanded.

d_call: .; v_call: TRBV28; j_call: TRBJ1-5; clone_size: .; cdr3_nt: TGTGCCAGCAGTTCAGGTCGGGGGGCGGGCCAGCCCCAGCATTTT; cdr3_aa: CASSSGRGAGQPQHF
d_call: .; v_call: TRBV10-2; j_call: TRBJ2-7; clone_size: many; cdr3_nt: TGCGCCAGCAGTGAGTCGGGCTATTCCTACGAGCAGTACTTC; cdr3_aa: CASSESGYSYEQYF
d_call: TRBD1; v_call: TRBV18; j_call: TRBJ2-2; clone_size: .; cdr3_nt: TGTGCCAGCTCACCTTACAGGGGTGCAGCGAACACCGGGGAGCTGTTTTTT; cdr3_aa: CASSPYRGAANTGELFF
d_call: TRBD1; v_call: TRBV12-3/TRBV12-4; j_call: TRBJ1-1; clone_size: many; cdr3_nt: TGTGCCAGCAGTCCCCTGACAGGGTACACTGAAGCTTTCTTT; cdr3_aa: CASSPLTGYTEAFF
d_call: TRBD2; v_call: TRBV7-2; j_call: TRBJ2-7; clone_size: .; cdr3_nt: TGTGCCAGCAAGAATAGCGGGAGGTTCGAGCAGTACTTC; cdr3_aa: CASKNSGRFEQYF
d_call: .; v_call: TRBV6-5; j_call: TRBJ2-5; clone_size: .; cdr3_nt: TGTGCCAGCAGTTACGACTTAGGGTTGGGGACCCAGTACTTC; cdr3_aa: CASSYDLGLGTQYF
d_call: .; v_call: TRBV4-2; j_call: TRBJ1-6; clone_size: .; cdr3_nt: TGTGCCAGCAGCCAAGTACAGGCCGATAATTCACCCCTCCACTTT; cdr3_aa: CASSQVQADNSPLHF
d_call: .; v_call: TRBV6-1; j_call: TRBJ1-2; clone_size: .; cdr3_nt: TGTGCCAGCAGTGAAGGGACAAAAGATGGCTACACCTTC; cdr3_aa: CASSEGTKDGYTF
d_call: TRBD1; v_call: TRBV7-9; j_call: TRBJ2-5; clone_size: few; cdr3_nt: TGTGCCAGCAGCTACGGACAGGCGGGAGAGACCCAGTACTTC; cdr3_aa: CASSYGQAGETQYF
d_call: .; v_call: TRBV14; j_call: TRBJ2-5; clone_size: many; cdr3_nt: TGTGCCAGCAGCCGAATCATCCAAGAGACCCAGTACTTC; cdr3_aa: CASSRIIQETQYF
d_call: TRBD1; v_call: TRBV14; j_call: TRBJ1-2; clone_size: many; cdr3_nt: TGTGCCAGCAGCCAGCCTGAGGGGGCAGGTGGCTACACCTTC; cdr3_aa: CASSQPEGAGGYTF
d_call: TRBD1; v_call: TRBV19; j_call: TRBJ1-2; clone_size: .; cdr3_nt: TGTGCCAGTAGTATAACGAGGCAGGGGGACTATGGCTACACCTTC; cdr3_aa: CASSITRQGDYGYTF
d_call: TRBD2; v_call: TRBV11-2; j_call: TRBJ2-2; clone_size: many; cdr3_nt: TGTGCCAGCAGCTTACATCTAGCGGCGAACACCGGGGAGCTGTTTTTT; cdr3_aa: CASSLHLAANTGELFF
d_call: .; v_call: TRBV28; j_call: TRBJ1-1; clone_size: many; cdr3_nt: TGTGCCAGCACCACTATGACAGGTTTGATGAACACTGAAGCTTTCTTT; cdr3_aa: CASTTMTGLMNTEAFF